The clone carrying this T cell receptor (beta chain) was picked up a small number of times. PCR primers comprised 60 Vbeta and 13 Jbeta primers. TCRdb's table, derived via immunoSEQ multiplex PCR, lists solely in-frame clones and lacks some. This table holds 130,000 or so clones, more than 60% found once. Looked up from germline, CDR1 is MNHEY and CDR2 is SVGAGI. V was trimmed by 8 bases and J by 7 bases, leaving 21 bases between them. The CDR3 has 15 amino acids. The record originates from a study of cytomegalovirus exposure and HLA in healthy donors. V is TRBV6-5 and J is TRBJ2-1; D is unresolved. This TCR derives from a man aged 35 to 55 in good health and CMV-seronegative. Sequencing used PBMCs. The CDR3 DNA is TGTGCCAGCTCCCGTGAAGCACCTCAGAGGAATGAGCAGTTCTTC. This sequence encodes CASSREAPQRNEQFF.